The 12 T cell receptor beta chains in this list originate from one sample, sequenced in a study of cytomegalovirus exposure and HLA in healthy donors. The PCR made use of 60 Vbeta and 13 Jbeta primers. Libraries were prepared by immunoSEQ multiplex PCR; TCRdb keeps only in-frame clonotypes and omits some of them. The sample lists roughly 160,000 clones; over 70% were seen once. Sequenced sample: PBMCs. The receptors stem from a woman in her fifties or sixties in good health and CMV-seropositive.

This chain connects TRBV7-8 to TRBJ2-2; 14 bases line up with TRBD2. V lost 4 bases, J lost 9 bases, and 7 bases stayed unmatched. CDR3 size: 16 residues. Germline V gene sequence: CDR1 SGHVS, CDR2 FQNEAQ. CDR3 coding DNA: TGTGCCAGCAGCTCAAGCGGGACTAGCGGGAGTAGGGAGCTGTTTTTT. Its protein is CASSSSGTSGSRELFF. Supplemented by reference TRBV7-8 and TRBJ2-2, the full variable domain reads GAGVSQSPRYKVAKRGQDVALRCDPISGHVSLFWYQQALGQGPEFLTYFQNEAQLDKSGLPSDRFFAERPEGSVSTLKIQRTQQEDSAVYLCASSSSGTSGSRELFFGEGSRLTVL.

The chain is built from TRBV9 and TRBJ2-5; TRBD1 is a possible D gene (7 bases). The CDR3 has 14 residues. V lost 5 bases, J lost 11 bases, and 22 bases lay in between. Germline V lookup: CDR1 SGDLS, CDR2 YYNGEE. CDR3 sequence (DNA): TGTGCCAGCAGAGCAACAGGGGAGACGGGGGAGCAGTACTTC. Its protein is CASRATGETGEQYF.

The CDR3 here is CAWSGGGEGELFF. DNA for the CDR3: TGTGCCTGGAGTGGCGGAGGCGAAGGGGAGCTGTTTTTT. The chain is built from TRBV30 and TRBJ2-2; tentative D call: TRBD2 (5 bases). Germline CDR1 GTSNPN, CDR2 SVGIG (reference sequence). This CDR3 has 13 amino acids. Trimming took off 1 base at V and 8 bases at J, with 11 bases between the two ends.

CDR3 loop: CASSPGQGGTGYTF. For the CDR3, the DNA is TGTGCCAGCAGTCCGGGACAGGGAGGGACTGGCTACACCTTC. V and J are TRBV6-4 and TRBJ1-2; 9 bases are shared with TRBD1. Looked up from germline, CDR1 is MRHNA and CDR2 is SNTAGT. The CDR3 loop spans 14 amino acids. J gave up 7 bases and V 5 bases, and 8 bases lay outside the gene matches.

The chain carries TRBV7-2 and TRBJ2-1; D not certain. This CDR3 has 16 residues. V was shortened by 4 bases and J by 0 bases, with 13 bases between the two germline ends. CDR1 is SGHTA and CDR2 is FQGNSA in the germline V gene. The CDR3 nucleotides are TGTGCCAGCAGCTCTGACATCTCGAGCTCCTACAATGAGCAGTTCTTC. This sequence encodes CASSSDISSSYNEQFF.

The chain recombines TRBV4-3 with TRBJ1-2; possibly TRBD1 for D (6 bases). Germline V CDR1 and CDR2: LGHNA, YSLEER. The V end lost 0 bases, the J end lost 4 bases, and 12 bases lay between the germline ends. This CDR3 region has 15 residues. The CDR3 coding sequence is TGCGCCAGCAGCCAAGAATACAGCAGGGGCTATGGCTACACCTTC. As protein: CASSQEYSRGYGYTF.

The V gene is TRBV10-2, the J gene TRBJ2-5, with D perhaps TRBD1 (5 bases). CDR3 length equals 16 residues. Germline CDR1 is WSHSY and CDR2 is SAAADI. Trimming took off 0 bases at V and 5 bases at J, with 16 bases between the two ends. CDR3 residues: CASSESKQARRETQYF. For the CDR3, the DNA is TGCGCCAGCAGTGAGTCGAAACAGGCCCGCCGGGAGACCCAGTACTTC.

The chain couples TRBV27 to TRBJ2-3, with 8 bases lining up with TRBD2. The CDR3 is 14 residues long. Germline-derived CDR1 and CDR2 are MNHEY and SMNVEV (reference sequence). V shed 3 bases, J shed 11 bases, and the junction held 10 bases outside the gene matches. The CDR3 region has the DNA TGTGCCAGCAGTTTCGGGAGGGCTCTTGAGGGGCAGTATTTT. It translates to CASSFGRALEGQYF.

The chain is built from TRBV9 and TRBJ2-2; weak D call: TRBD2 (6 bases). This CDR3 region has 17 residues. V was pared by 4 bases and J by 1 base, with 17 bases between. Germline CDR1 is SGDLS and CDR2 is YYNGEE. The CDR3: CASSPHSVGGNTGELFF. CDR3 DNA sequence: TGTGCCAGCAGCCCCCACTCGGTGGGAGGGAACACCGGGGAGCTGTTTTTT.

Points on this clone: One end of the junction does not line up with germline, which may come from a read error. The chain carries TRBV9 and TRBJ1-1; D is possibly TRBD1 (6 bases). CDR3 length: 14 residues. The germline gives CDR1 SGDLS, CDR2 YYNGEE. CDR3 DNA sequence: TGTGCCGGCAGCGGCCCAGGGGAAACCACTGAAGCTTTCTTT. The encoded protein is CAGSGPGETTEAFF. The variable domain in full, completed from reference TRBV9 and TRBJ1-1, reads DSGVTQTPKHLITATGQRVTLRCSPRSGDLSVYWYQQSLDQGLQFLIQYYNGEERAKGNILERFSAQQFPDLHSELNLSSLELGDSALYFCAGSGPGETTEAFFGQGTRLTVV.

The rearrangement joins TRBV2 to TRBJ2-1, with D perhaps TRBD1 (7 bases). With 0 bases removed from V and 5 bases from J, the gap between germline ends came to 14 bases. Germline loops: CDR1 SNHLY, CDR2 FYNNEI. This CDR3 region has 16 residues. This CDR3 reads CASSEAGGTVDNEQFF. The CDR3 bases are TGTGCCAGCAGTGAAGCTGGAGGGACAGTGGACAATGAGCAGTTCTTC.

For this clone: This sample includes further DNA sequences coding for the same CDR3. The V and J genes are TRBV10-3 and TRBJ2-1; the match to TRBD1 covers 7 bases. This CDR3 region has 14 residues. The V gene's germline CDR1 is ENHRY and CDR2 SYGVKD. Germline trimming cut 4 bases from V and 4 bases from J; bases unmatched to any gene: 4. The CDR3 loop is CAISGQGGYNEQFF. The CDR3 coding sequence is TGTGCCATCAGTGGACAGGGCGGATACAATGAGCAGTTCTTC.